One and the same sample provided the 13 T cell receptor beta chains below, sequenced in a study of T cell changes during pregnancy in multiple sclerosis. Profiled with immunoSEQ multiplex PCR; TCRdb holds only in-frame clones, not every one. The repertoire holds roughly 45,000 clones, with approximately 92% as singletons. The starting material was CD8+ T cells from peripheral blood mononuclear cells, obtained after pregnancy. These TCRs come from a female donor with multiple sclerosis, enrolled in a pregnancy study.

The chain couples TRBV27 to TRBJ2-3; D remains ambiguous. The CDR3 has 14 residues. Germline loops: CDR1 MNHEY, CDR2 SMNVEV (reference sequence). V lost 0 bases to trimming and J lost 6 bases, with 10 bases between them. The chain's CDR3 is CASSLSPGSDTQYF. CDR3 nucleotide sequence: TGTGCCAGCAGTTTATCGCCAGGATCGGATACGCAGTATTTT.

The gene calls are TRBV4-1 and TRBJ1-2; TRBD1 is a possible D gene (5 bases). The CDR3 has 13 amino acids. Trimming pared 1 base from V and 8 bases from J, leaving 11 bases between. The V gene's germline CDR1 is MGHRA and CDR2 YSYEKL. CDR3 nucleotide sequence: TGCGCCAGCAGCCAAGTTGGCGGGGACGGCTACACCTTC. Protein product: CASSQVGGDGYTF.

The genes are TRBV30 and TRBJ1-5, with D uncertain. The CDR3 runs 16 residues. From germline, CDR1 is GTSNPN and CDR2 SVGIG (reference sequence). The V and J ends lost 1 base and 1 base respectively, with 14 bases between them. The CDR3 bases are TGTGCCTGGAGTGAAACCGATGGACTAAGCAATCAGCCCCAGCATTTT. The encoded protein is CAWSETDGLSNQPQHF.

The genes are TRBV7-9 and TRBJ2-7; no definite D call. The length of the CDR3 is 14 residues. Germline CDR1 SEHNR, CDR2 FQNEAQ (reference sequence). Trimming took 2 bases from V and 0 from J, leaving 8 bases between them. This chain's CDR3 is CASSLTVLSYEQYF. The CDR3, as DNA: TGTGCCAGCAGCTTAACAGTCCTCTCCTACGAGCAGTACTTC.

The rearrangement links TRBV19 to TRBJ1-1; D unclear. Germline V gene lookup returns CDR1 LNHDA and CDR2 SQIVND (reference sequence). The CDR3 is made up of 13 amino acids. V lost 4 bases, J lost 4 bases, and 10 bases lay in between. The CDR3: CASSTYAGTEAFF. The CDR3 DNA follows: TGTGCCAGTAGTACCTACGCGGGCACTGAAGCTTTCTTT.

V and J are TRBV30 and TRBJ1-2; 7 nucleotides line up with TRBD1. This CDR3 has 15 amino acids. Germline CDR1 and CDR2: GTSNPN and SVGIG (reference sequence). V shed 3 bases and J 5 bases; nucleotides not matched to a gene: 12. The CDR3 nucleotides read TGTGCCTGGAGCTTCCTAGAGACAGGGCCATATGGCTACACCTTC. This gives the protein CAWSFLETGPYGYTF.

This rearrangement joins TRBV7-9 to TRBJ2-3; D unresolved. CDR3 length equals 15 residues. V lost 4 bases to trimming and J lost 15 bases, with 26 bases between them. Germline CDR1 SEHNR, CDR2 FQNEAQ (reference sequence). Here the CDR3 reads CASSSHSSQALIPYF. CDR3 nucleotide sequence: TGTGCCAGCAGCTCCCATTCGTCCCAGGCCCTAATCCCATATTTT.

The CDR3 DNA sequence: TGCGCCAGCAGCTGGCGACAGGGGGCTTGGAACACTGAAGCTTTCTTT. Translating it yields CASSWRQGAWNTEAFF. The chain carries TRBV5-1 and TRBJ1-1; 10 nucleotides line up with TRBD1. CDR3 length: 16 amino acids. Per the germline V gene, CDR1 is SGHRS and CDR2 is YFSETQ. Trimming at V came to 3 bases and at J to 1 base, leaving 6 bases not matched to a gene.

The rearrangement joins TRBV6-1 to TRBJ2-7; D perhaps matches TRBD1 (5 bases). Between the trimmed V and J ends, which lost 4 bases and 5 bases, there was a span of 18 bases. The germline V gene encodes CDR1 MNHNS and CDR2 SASEGT. This CDR3 is 15 amino acids long. CDR3 sequence reads: CASSGAYGRGDEQYF. The CDR3 DNA follows: TGTGCCAGCAGTGGGGCATACGGAAGGGGCGACGAGCAGTACTTC.

The chain recombines TRBV23-1 with TRBJ1-1; TRBD1 might be the D (6 bases). TRBV23-1 is placed among ORFs of uncertain function. CDR3 size: 15 residues. V shed 2 bases and J shed 7 bases, with 17 bases lying between them. In DNA form, the CDR3 reads TGCGCCAGCAGTCAACGCTTCAACAGGGATGGTGAAGCTTTCTTT. This translates into CASSQRFNRDGEAFF.

The chain employs TRBV12-5 and TRBJ2-3; TRBD1 agrees at 7 bases. The CDR3 contains 16 residues. The V gene's germline CDR1 is LGHNT and CDR2 FRNRAP. V gave up 3 bases and J gave up 6 bases; unmatched junction bases: 12. For the CDR3, the DNA is TGTGCTAGTGGTTTAGGGGGCGGAATCGGCGGTGATACGCAGTATTTT. Protein product: CASGLGGGIGGDTQYF.

The rearrangement uses TRBV5-1 and TRBJ2-2, with 8 bases fitting TRBD1. Germline assignment: CDR1 SGHRS and CDR2 YFSETQ. The trim removed 1 base at V and 5 bases at J, leaving 10 bases unmatched. CDR3 length: 17 residues. Here the CDR3 reads CASSLPQDRGTTGELFF. The CDR3 bases are TGCGCCAGCAGCTTGCCACAAGACAGGGGAACGACCGGGGAGCTGTTTTTT.

This rearrangement joins TRBV14 to TRBJ1-2; 7 nucleotides match TRBD1. The CDR3 length is 15 residues. Germline values: CDR1 SGHDN, CDR2 FVKESK. The trim removed 1 base at V and 1 base at J, leaving 3 bases unmatched. CDR3 in amino acids: CASSQGGQVNYGYTF. In DNA, the CDR3 is TGTGCCAGCAGCCAAGGCGGACAGGTTAACTATGGCTACACCTTC.